This record looks at one TCR beta chain sequence and its context. Single cDNA molecules in the library carried unique molecular identifiers attached during preparation. TCRdb reprocessed the RACE reads with MiXCR, giving one entry per CDR3 protein. The sample lists about 58,000 distinct CDR3 sequences, over 10% occurring once. This sample stems from a study of human T cells and chemical hapten exposure. Trimming stripped 4 bases from V and 0 bases from J, with 4 bases between. Per germline, CDR1 SQVTM and CDR2 ANQGSEA. This CDR3 has 11 amino acids. Time point in this sample: patch test 3, about 24 weeks after DPC sensitization. Documented treatment: therapeutic diphenylcyclopropenone sensitization with weekly scalp DPC.

The receptor comes from a man between 25 and 39 years old with alopecia areata. Some clones in this sample may be carry-over from other donors' samples. The chain combines TRBV29-1 with TRBJ2-7; D unclear. The material sequenced was whole blood, taken in connection with sensitization to the hapten diphenylcyclopropenone (DPC). CDR3 amino acids: CSVGFSYEQYF. The CDR3 DNA follows: TGCAGCGTTGGGTTCTCCTACGAGCAGTACTTC.